Listed below are T cell receptor beta chains from one sample, sequenced in a study of T cell changes during pregnancy in multiple sclerosis. The assay was immunoSEQ multiplex PCR, and TCRdb's table has in-frame clones only and misses some. The sample comprises tens of thousands of clones, around 90% of which are singletons, and roughly 0.7% rests with the top ten. The sample consisted of CD4+ T cells from peripheral blood mononuclear cells, taken in the first trimester of pregnancy. The receptors were sampled from a female donor with multiple sclerosis, enrolled in a pregnancy study. The CDR3 runs from the conserved cysteine through the conserved F or W. The order of the fields is D gene, V gene, clone size, J gene, CDR3 DNA, CDR3 protein. The D gene is left open where the match is weak. Clone size is given for some rows only: seen once, a few or many times, or a class if the clone is expanded.

D gene: TRBD1; V gene: TRBV10-3; clone size: NA; J gene: TRBJ1-4; CDR3 DNA: TGTGCCATCAGTATAACAGGGGGGACGACTAATGAAAAACTGTTTTTT; CDR3 protein: CAISITGGTTNEKLFF
D gene: TRBD1; V gene: TRBV19; clone size: NA; J gene: TRBJ1-2; CDR3 DNA: TGTGCCAGTAGTGCCTACAGGGGAGAACTATATGGCTACACCTTC; CDR3 protein: CASSAYRGELYGYTF
D gene: NA; V gene: TRBV7-2; clone size: NA; J gene: TRBJ2-5; CDR3 DNA: TGTGCCAGCAGCGAACGCAGGGTTGGAGAGACCCAGTACTTC; CDR3 protein: CASSERRVGETQYF
D gene: TRBD1; V gene: TRBV27; clone size: NA; J gene: TRBJ2-7; CDR3 DNA: TGTGCCAGCAGTACCATAGGACAGGGGGCCTACGAGCAGTACTTC; CDR3 protein: CASSTIGQGAYEQYF
D gene: NA; V gene: TRBV28; clone size: NA; J gene: TRBJ2-1; CDR3 DNA: TGTGCCAGCTTTTCTAGCGACAACTACAATGAGCAGTTCTTC; CDR3 protein: CASFSSDNYNEQFF
D gene: NA; V gene: TRBV19; clone size: NA; J gene: TRBJ1-3; CDR3 DNA: TGTGCCAGTAGTCCGGGGGGGAGCTCTGGAAACACCATATATTTT; CDR3 protein: CASSPGGSSGNTIYF
D gene: NA; V gene: TRBV9; clone size: NA; J gene: TRBJ2-3; CDR3 DNA: TGTGCCAGCAGCGTAGGAGGAGCCGGTCTGGGTACGCAGTATTTT; CDR3 protein: CASSVGGAGLGTQYF
D gene: NA; V gene: TRBV27; clone size: NA; J gene: TRBJ2-1; CDR3 DNA: TGTGCCAGCAGAGACCAGCTAGACAATGAGCAGTTCTTC; CDR3 protein: CASRDQLDNEQFF
D gene: NA; V gene: TRBV4-2; clone size: NA; J gene: TRBJ2-7; CDR3 DNA: TGTGCCAGCAGCCAACAGACTAGCTACGAGCAGTACTTC; CDR3 protein: CASSQQTSYEQYF
D gene: TRBD1; V gene: TRBV5-1; clone size: NA; J gene: TRBJ2-2; CDR3 DNA: TGCGCCAGCAGCTTTGGGACAGGGCTCACCGGGGAGCTGTTTTTT; CDR3 protein: CASSFGTGLTGELFF
D gene: TRBD1; V gene: TRBV19; clone size: NA; J gene: TRBJ2-4; CDR3 DNA: TGTGCCAGTAGTAAGTGGACAGGAGTTCTAGCCAAAAACATTCAGTACTTC; CDR3 protein: CASSKWTGVLAKNIQYF
D gene: NA; V gene: TRBV6-5; clone size: NA; J gene: TRBJ1-1; CDR3 DNA: TGTGCCAGCAGTGTTATCGGGGCTTTCTTT; CDR3 protein: CASSVIGAFF
D gene: NA; V gene: TRBV7-2; clone size: NA; J gene: TRBJ1-2; CDR3 DNA: TGTGCCAGCAGTTTAGGGCGGATTAACTATGGCTACACCTTC; CDR3 protein: CASSLGRINYGYTF
D gene: TRBD1; V gene: TRBV2; clone size: NA; J gene: TRBJ1-5; CDR3 DNA: TGTGCCAGCAGTGAGGACAGGGGAGCGAGACAGCCCCAGCATTTT; CDR3 protein: CASSEDRGARQPQHF
D gene: NA; V gene: TRBV10-3; clone size: NA; J gene: TRBJ1-1; CDR3 DNA: TGTGCCATCAGTGGATCCATAGGGGACACTGAAGCTTTCTTT; CDR3 protein: CAISGSIGDTEAFF
D gene: NA; V gene: TRBV29-1; clone size: NA; J gene: TRBJ1-2; CDR3 DNA: TGCAGCGTTGAAGGGACAGCCCTGTATGGCTACACCTTC; CDR3 protein: CSVEGTALYGYTF
D gene: NA; V gene: TRBV27; clone size: NA; J gene: TRBJ2-2; CDR3 DNA: TGTGCCAGCAGTGTCACGGGCACCGGGGAGCTGTTTTTT; CDR3 protein: CASSVTGTGELFF
D gene: TRBD2; V gene: TRBV4-1; clone size: NA; J gene: TRBJ2-5; CDR3 DNA: TGCGCCAGCAGCCTTCAAATAGCGGGGGGCAATCGGGAGACCCAGTACTTC; CDR3 protein: CASSLQIAGGNRETQYF
D gene: NA; V gene: TRBV6-6; clone size: once; J gene: TRBJ1-5; CDR3 DNA: TGTGCCAGCAGTCCACGACAGCTAAGTCACCATCAGCCCCAGCATTTT; CDR3 protein: CASSPRQLSHHQPQHF
D gene: NA; V gene: TRBV9; clone size: NA; J gene: TRBJ2-3; CDR3 DNA: TGTGCCAGCACCAGAGGTGCGGCGAGCACAGATACGCAGTATTTT; CDR3 protein: CASTRGAASTDTQYF
D gene: NA; V gene: TRBV11-2; clone size: NA; J gene: TRBJ2-7; CDR3 DNA: TGTGCCAGCAGCTTAGACCGGGGGTCCTACGAGCAGTACTTC; CDR3 protein: CASSLDRGSYEQYF
D gene: TRBD2; V gene: TRBV7-9; clone size: NA; J gene: TRBJ2-5; CDR3 DNA: TGTGCCAGCAGCTTATGGGGGGGGCAAGAGACCCAGTACTTC; CDR3 protein: CASSLWGGQETQYF
D gene: NA; V gene: TRBV5-6; clone size: NA; J gene: TRBJ2-3; CDR3 DNA: TGTGCCAGTTCCGGGACTAGCACAGATACGCAGTATTTT; CDR3 protein: CASSGTSTDTQYF
D gene: NA; V gene: TRBV5-4; clone size: NA; J gene: TRBJ1-2; CDR3 DNA: TGTGCCAGCAGACCGACCCCCGCGGGCTATGGCTACACCTTC; CDR3 protein: CASRPTPAGYGYTF
D gene: TRBD2; V gene: TRBV9; clone size: NA; J gene: TRBJ2-1; CDR3 DNA: TGTGCCAGCAGCCCCCGGACTAGCGGGCGCTCCTACAATGAGCAGTTCTTC; CDR3 protein: CASSPRTSGRSYNEQFF
D gene: NA; V gene: TRBV19; clone size: NA; J gene: TRBJ1-5; CDR3 DNA: TGTGCCAGTTGGGAGCGCCCGGATTACAATCAGCCCCAGCATTTT; CDR3 protein: CASWERPDYNQPQHF
D gene: NA; V gene: TRBV7-3; clone size: NA; J gene: TRBJ2-1; CDR3 DNA: TGTGCCAGCAGCCCAACCGGGTCGTCATCCCTGGGGCACAATGAGCAGTTCTTC; CDR3 protein: CASSPTGSSSLGHNEQFF
D gene: TRBD1; V gene: TRBV25-1; clone size: few; J gene: TRBJ1-2; CDR3 DNA: TGTGCCAGCAGCAGGGGGTATGGCTACACCTTC; CDR3 protein: CASSRGYGYTF
D gene: NA; V gene: TRBV6-4; clone size: few; J gene: TRBJ1-1; CDR3 DNA: TGTGCCAGCAGTGACTCGCCCGGGACACCGAAAGCTTTCTTT; CDR3 protein: CASSDSPGTPKAFF
D gene: TRBD1; V gene: TRBV7-9; clone size: NA; J gene: TRBJ1-5; CDR3 DNA: TGTGCCAGCAGCTCCGGGACAGGCAATCAGCCCCAGCATTTT; CDR3 protein: CASSSGTGNQPQHF
D gene: TRBD2; V gene: TRBV6-5; clone size: NA; J gene: TRBJ2-2; CDR3 DNA: TGTGCCAGCAGTTACTCGTTTGGGGGGGAGGGCGGGGAGCTGTTTTTT; CDR3 protein: CASSYSFGGEGGELFF
D gene: NA; V gene: TRBV7-2; clone size: few; J gene: TRBJ1-1; CDR3 DNA: TGTGCCAGCAGCCCAGGTAGGGGGAACACTGAAGCTTTCTTT; CDR3 protein: CASSPGRGNTEAFF
D gene: NA; V gene: TRBV6-5; clone size: NA; J gene: TRBJ1-6; CDR3 DNA: TGTGCCAGCAGTTACGCCGGGGGGGATTCACCCCTCCACTTT; CDR3 protein: CASSYAGGDSPLHF
D gene: TRBD1; V gene: TRBV2; clone size: few; J gene: TRBJ1-2; CDR3 DNA: TGTGCCAGCAGTCTACAGGGGGTTAACTATGGCTACACCTTC; CDR3 protein: CASSLQGVNYGYTF
D gene: NA; V gene: TRBV2; clone size: NA; J gene: TRBJ2-6; CDR3 DNA: TGTGCCAGCAGAGGAGTGAGAGGGGCCAACGTCCTGACTTTC; CDR3 protein: CASRGVRGANVLTF
D gene: NA; V gene: TRBV29-1; clone size: once; J gene: TRBJ2-1; CDR3 DNA: TGCAGCGTTGTTCGCAATGAGCAGTTCTTC; CDR3 protein: CSVVRNEQFF
D gene: NA; V gene: TRBV6-5; clone size: NA; J gene: TRBJ2-7; CDR3 DNA: TGTGCCAGCAGCCTATCGGGGGACTCCTCCTACGAGCAGTACTTC; CDR3 protein: CASSLSGDSSYEQYF
D gene: NA; V gene: TRBV27; clone size: once; J gene: TRBJ1-4; CDR3 DNA: TGTGCCAGCAGTTTCGGACAGCCAAATGAAAAACTGTTTTTT; CDR3 protein: CASSFGQPNEKLFF
D gene: NA; V gene: TRBV7-9; clone size: NA; J gene: TRBJ1-2; CDR3 DNA: TGTGCCAGCAGCTTCTATTCAGGGATTGGGGGCTACACCTTC; CDR3 protein: CASSFYSGIGGYTF
D gene: NA; V gene: TRBV5-6; clone size: NA; J gene: TRBJ1-1; CDR3 DNA: TGTGCCAGCAGCTTGTTCGGGGTAACTGAAGCTTTCTTT; CDR3 protein: CASSLFGVTEAFF
D gene: TRBD1; V gene: TRBV27; clone size: NA; J gene: TRBJ1-5; CDR3 DNA: TGTGCCAGCAGTAAAATCGACAGGGGGTTCAATCAGCCCCAGCATTTT; CDR3 protein: CASSKIDRGFNQPQHF
D gene: TRBD1; V gene: TRBV5-1; clone size: few; J gene: TRBJ1-6; CDR3 DNA: TGCGCCAGCAGCTTGGCTCCGACAGGGGGCAATTCACCCCTCCACTTT; CDR3 protein: CASSLAPTGGNSPLHF
D gene: NA; V gene: TRBV7-3; clone size: NA; J gene: TRBJ1-2; CDR3 DNA: TGTGCCAGCAGCTTAACGGGGGGACCGCCTAACTATGGCTACACCTTC; CDR3 protein: CASSLTGGPPNYGYTF
D gene: NA; V gene: TRBV29-1; clone size: NA; J gene: TRBJ1-4; CDR3 DNA: TGCAGCGCAGCGATGGTAGGGGGAGCCAATGAAAAACTGTTTTTT; CDR3 protein: CSAAMVGGANEKLFF
D gene: NA; V gene: TRBV5-1; clone size: NA; J gene: TRBJ2-3; CDR3 DNA: TGCGCCAGCAGCTTGGTCGCAGGTGCTAGCACAGATACGCAGTATTTT; CDR3 protein: CASSLVAGASTDTQYF
D gene: NA; V gene: TRBV6-5; clone size: once; J gene: TRBJ2-3; CDR3 DNA: TGTGCCAGCAGTGCCGACAGGCCTAGCACAGATACGCAGTATTTT; CDR3 protein: CASSADRPSTDTQYF
D gene: NA; V gene: TRBV6-1; clone size: NA; J gene: TRBJ1-1; CDR3 DNA: TGTGCCAGCACCCGCAGGGAAGTGAACACTGAAGCTTTCTTT; CDR3 protein: CASTRREVNTEAFF
D gene: NA; V gene: TRBV7-8; clone size: NA; J gene: TRBJ1-3; CDR3 DNA: TGTGCCAGCAGCTCTCAATTGTGGCCGACTGGTGACACCATATATTTT; CDR3 protein: CASSSQLWPTGDTIYF
D gene: TRBD2; V gene: TRBV10-2; clone size: NA; J gene: TRBJ2-3; CDR3 DNA: TGCGCCAGCACCAAGGGACTAGCGGGGTTCACAGATACGCAGTATTTT; CDR3 protein: CASTKGLAGFTDTQYF
D gene: NA; V gene: TRBV7-2; clone size: NA; J gene: TRBJ1-2; CDR3 DNA: TGTGCCAGCAGCTCCTATACAGGAGGGAGCTCCGGCTACACCTTC; CDR3 protein: CASSSYTGGSSGYTF
D gene: NA; V gene: TRBV6-5; clone size: few; J gene: TRBJ1-1; CDR3 DNA: TGTGCCAGCAGTTACGGGAGGGGGATCCTGAACACTGAAGCTTTCTTT; CDR3 protein: CASSYGRGILNTEAFF
D gene: TRBD2; V gene: TRBV7-3; clone size: NA; J gene: TRBJ2-5; CDR3 DNA: TGTGCCAGCAGCCTAGGGTCGGGGGGGTTGGAGACCCAGTACTTC; CDR3 protein: CASSLGSGGLETQYF
D gene: NA; V gene: TRBV18; clone size: NA; J gene: TRBJ1-4; CDR3 DNA: TGTGCCAGCTCACCACCGAGGGGGATTCGGAGCCGCGAAAAACTGTTTTTT; CDR3 protein: CASSPPRGIRSREKLFF